What follows is one T cell receptor beta chain and its context. The data derive from a study of blood T cell repertoires in COVID-19. About the research overall: T cells, B-cell-depleted T cells, or PBMCs provided the cDNA or gDNA that served as material.

The V and J ends lost 2 bases and 2 bases, in that order; junction bases with no gene match: 10. Germline values: CDR1 LGHDT, CDR2 YNNKEL (reference sequence). The CDR3 is 17 residues long. Assay used: immunoSEQ multiplex PCR; TCRdb lists only in-frame clones, some missing. The top ten hold approximately 27% of the sample, which has around 130,000 clones, around 91% seen once. V gene TRBV3-1 (or the pseudogene TRBV3-2) combines with J gene TRBJ2-3; 7 bases line up with TRBD1. The receptor comes from a man between 65 and 80 years old with active or convalescent COVID-19. The sequenced sample was peripheral blood. The CDR3 DNA reads as TGTGCCAGCAGCCAACACGCCACGACAGGGCCCACAGATACGCAGTATTTT. Protein product: CASSQHATTGPTDTQYF.